These T cell receptor beta chains were read from a single sample in a study of blood T cell repertoires in COVID-19. Measured with immunoSEQ multiplex PCR; TCRdb has only the in-frame clones, and not every one. The sample lists tens of thousands of clones, 75% to 85% occurring once. The material sequenced was peripheral blood. The receptors were sampled from a human donor in a cohort sampled during active COVID-19. CDR3s include the opening cysteine and the closing phenylalanine or tryptophan. The order of the fields is V gene, J gene, CDR3 protein.

>TRBV5-1|TRBJ2-2
CASSLRSGAGGELFF
>TRBV4-3|TRBJ2-2
CASSQVGLANTGELFF
>TRBV5-6|TRBJ2-1
CASSLLQGFHEQFF
>TRBV7-6|TRBJ2-7
CASSPPSGRAVLHEQYF
>TRBV23-1|TRBJ2-7
CASSQPRVHEQYF
>TRBV9|TRBJ2-5
CASSVVPGGPGETQYF
>TRBV5-1|TRBJ2-2
CASSPRTANTGELFF
>TRBV7-9|TRBJ2-7
CASTSRGIYEQYF
>TRBV4-1|TRBJ1-1
CASSQESGPTF
>TRBV19|TRBJ1-4
CASSITGDTNEKLFF
>TRBV5-1|TRBJ2-6
CASSYSGTGSSGANVLTF
>TRBV10-3|TRBJ1-1
CAISRDRNTEAFF
>TRBV10-3|TRBJ2-7
CAISTTLAGGDYEQYF
>TRBV5-1|TRBJ1-6
CASSPGQGRGNSPLHF
>TRBV6-6|TRBJ2-7
CASRDRTGGSYEQYF
>TRBV30|TRBJ2-7
CAWSGDNFSYEQYF
>TRBV9|TRBJ2-2
CASSVVPSNTGELFF
>TRBV25-1|TRBJ2-3
CASSASRGGADTQYF
>TRBV10-2|TRBJ2-5
CASSWTSGIFVGDQETQYF
>TRBV2|TRBJ2-7
CASNDAYYEQYF
>TRBV19|TRBJ2-3
CASNSGTITDTQYF
>TRBV5-1|TRBJ1-4
CASSLAGNEKLFF
>TRBV11-2|TRBJ2-3
CASSLVSGTSTDTQYF
>TRBV19|TRBJ2-7
CASSIRRLGGEQYF
>TRBV5-1|TRBJ2-7
CASSSNRGSYEQYF
>TRBV5-1|TRBJ2-5
CASSLVGGETQYF
>TRBV28|TRBJ1-1
CASSRDRIMNTEAFF
>TRBV6-6|TRBJ2-7
CASSYSAGATYEQYF
>TRBV28|TRBJ2-1
CASSPPPTSGNYNEQFF
>TRBV7-2|TRBJ1-1
CASSLRGRTEAFF
>TRBV14|TRBJ2-3
CASSHRTSGTTDTQYF
>TRBV5-1|TRBJ1-4
CASSLDPAGTGQEKLFF
>TRBV11-2|TRBJ2-2
CASSLDAGTSSAGELFF
>TRBV5-1|TRBJ2-3
CASSATGTLTDTQYF
>TRBV5-6|TRBJ2-2
CASSIDLNTGELFF
>TRBV7-2|TRBJ2-1
CASSLEGLAGINYNEQFF
>TRBV3-1/TRBV3-2|TRBJ2-2
CASSHRDRDHVGTGELFF
>TRBV4-3|TRBJ1-4
CASSQGDRDDEKLFF
>TRBV5-1|TRBJ2-5
CASSPDRAQETQYF
>TRBV6-5|TRBJ2-3
CASRSSGSGADTQYF
>TRBV5-1|TRBJ1-1
CASRQFMNTEAFF
>TRBV12-3/TRBV12-4|TRBJ2-7
CASRDRGGNEQYF
>TRBV28|TRBJ1-1
CASNSPGGNVNTEAFF
>TRBV19|TRBJ1-1
CASSTPPGGSRDTEAFF
>TRBV10-2|TRBJ2-5
CASSPTSGQTWQETQYF
>TRBV4-1|TRBJ2-5
CASSQESSGRPRETQYF
>TRBV11-3|TRBJ2-7
CASSEERGNRYEQYF